These 3 T cell receptor beta chains came from one sample sequenced in a study of blood T cell repertoires in COVID-19. Repertoires were generated with immunoSEQ multiplex PCR, while TCRdb's copy carries only in-frame clones and drops some. The table shows approximately 130,000 clones, with 75% to 90% occurring only once. The sequenced material came from peripheral blood. The receptors originated from a woman aged 50 to 65 who had recovered from COVID-19.

The chain links TRBV5-1 to TRBJ2-7; a possible D gene is TRBD1 (5 bases). Germline CDR1 and CDR2: SGHRS and YFSETQ. The CDR3 is made up of 14 amino acids. V was cut by 3 bases and J by 8 bases, with 18 bases left in between. CDR3 sequence (DNA): TGCGCCAGCAGCTCCGATCTCCAGGGATACAAGCAGTACTTC. It yields the protein CASSSDLQGYKQYF.

This chain uses TRBV3-1 (or the pseudogene TRBV3-2) with TRBJ2-2; 7 bases line up with TRBD2. Trimming removed 6 bases from V and 3 bases from J; junction bases left unmatched: 4. Germline loops: CDR1 LGHDT, CDR2 YNNKEL (reference sequence). The CDR3 spans 14 residues. The CDR3 region is CASRSGGDTGELFF. The DNA for the CDR3 is TGTGCCAGCAGAAGTGGGGGGGACACCGGGGAGCTGTTTTTT.

The V call is TRBV5-1, the J call TRBJ2-3; possibly TRBD2 for D (5 bases). Germline CDR1 reads SGHRS; CDR2 reads YFSETQ. Deletions cut 2 bases from V and 0 bases from J, with 7 bases between. The length of the CDR3 is 14 residues. The CDR3 DNA is TGCGCCAGCAGCTTAGCGGCTAGCACAGATACGCAGTATTTT. Translated, it gives CASSLAASTDTQYF.